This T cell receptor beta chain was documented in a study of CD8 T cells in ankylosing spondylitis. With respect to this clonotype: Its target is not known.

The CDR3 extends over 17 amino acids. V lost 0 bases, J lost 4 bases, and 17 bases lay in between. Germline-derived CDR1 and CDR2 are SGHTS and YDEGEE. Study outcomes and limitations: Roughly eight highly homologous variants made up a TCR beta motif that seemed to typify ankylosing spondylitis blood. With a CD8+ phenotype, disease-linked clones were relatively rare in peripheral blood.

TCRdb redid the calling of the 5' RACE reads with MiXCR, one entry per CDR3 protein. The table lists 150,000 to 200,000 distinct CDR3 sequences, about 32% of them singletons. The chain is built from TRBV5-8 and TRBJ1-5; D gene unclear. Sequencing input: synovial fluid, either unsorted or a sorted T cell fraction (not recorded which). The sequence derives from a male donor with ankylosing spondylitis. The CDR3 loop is CASSLVRVIGVNQPQHF. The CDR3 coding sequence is TGTGCCAGCAGCTTGGTGCGGGTCATCGGGGTTAATCAGCCCCAGCATTTT.